The 17 T cell receptor beta chains presented below share a single source sample, sequenced in a study of blood T cell repertoires in COVID-19. Sequencing was performed with immunoSEQ multiplex PCR; in TCRdb, only in-frame clones are kept and a portion is missing. The sample has about 160,000 clones, 85% to 90% seen once. Sample: peripheral blood. These receptors were obtained from a middle-aged man with active or convalescent COVID-19.

The CDR3 sequence is CASSLRSHTQYF. The DNA for the CDR3 is TGTGCCAGCAGCTTACGAAGCCATACGCAGTATTTT. The V call is TRBV7-2, the J call TRBJ2-3; no definite D call. The CDR3 spans 12 residues. V was clipped by 2 bases and J by 7 bases, with 7 bases between them. Germline assignment: CDR1 SGHTA and CDR2 FQGNSA.

The genes are TRBV4-1 and TRBJ2-7; 8 bases are shared with TRBD2. The CDR3 extends over 16 amino acids. From germline, CDR1 is MGHRA and CDR2 YSYEKL. Unmatched junction bases numbered 9, after V lost 4 bases and J lost 1 base. The CDR3 DNA sequence: TGCGCCAGCAGCCTTATTTTTAGCGGGGATTCCTACGAGCAGTACTTC. Translated: CASSLIFSGDSYEQYF.

This chain connects TRBV5-1 to TRBJ1-6; 7 nucleotides match TRBD1. The CDR3 is 15 residues long. Trimming removed 3 bases from V and 5 bases from J; junction bases left unmatched: 5. The germline CDR1 and CDR2 sequences are SGHRS and YFSETQ. CDR3 in amino acids: CASSYNRGNNSPLHF. The CDR3 coding sequence is TGCGCCAGCAGCTATAACAGGGGAAATAATTCACCCCTCCACTTT.

The chain uses TRBV4-3 and TRBJ2-7; maybe TRBD2 (6 bases). Germline values: CDR1 LGHNA, CDR2 YSLEER. Trimming removed 4 bases at V and 3 bases at J, with 16 bases between. The CDR3 runs 15 residues. The CDR3 here is CASSPGERGIYEQYF. Here the CDR3 DNA reads TGCGCCAGCAGCCCCGGGGAACGCGGGATCTACGAGCAGTACTTC.

The chain uses TRBV6-6 and TRBJ1-2, with 8 bases fitting TRBD1. The length of the CDR3 is 16 residues. The ends lost 7 bases at V and 3 bases at J; junction bases unmatched: 13. Germline values: CDR1 MNHNY, CDR2 SVGAGI (reference sequence). CDR3 in amino acids: CASTPRSTGVHYGYTF. The CDR3 DNA reads TGTGCCAGCACCCCCAGATCGACAGGGGTTCACTATGGCTACACCTTC.

V and J are TRBV7-9 and TRBJ2-1; D remains unclear. This CDR3 region has 14 residues. Trimming cost V 9 bases and J 2 bases, with 14 bases left between them. Germline V gene data show CDR1 as SEHNR and CDR2 as FQNEAQ (reference sequence). CDR3 residues: CASLAGSTYNEQFF. The CDR3 DNA sequence: TGTGCCAGTCTCGCAGGTTCCACCTACAATGAGCAGTTCTTC.

This chain uses TRBV19 with TRBJ1-3, with 10 bases identical to TRBD1. The V segment lost 7 bases and the J segment 2 bases; nucleotides outside the gene matches: 5. Germline loops: CDR1 LNHDA, CDR2 SQIVND (reference sequence). CDR3 size: 15 residues. For the CDR3, the DNA is TGTGCCAGTAAAGTCGGACAGGGGGCTGGAAACACCATATATTTT. This sequence encodes CASKVGQGAGNTIYF.

The CDR3 DNA reads as TGTGCCAGCAGCCAGGGGGGACAGGAAGATGAAAAACTGTTTTTT. Translating gives CASSQGGQEDEKLFF. The rearrangement joins TRBV6-2 or TRBV6-3 to TRBJ1-4; 8 positions agree with TRBD1. The junction had 9 bases not matched to a gene; V was cut back by 6 bases and J by 6 bases. The CDR3 length is 15 residues. CDR1 and CDR2 from the germline V gene are MNHEY and SVGEGT.

This clone was seen more than once but under ten times. The chain carries TRBV7-2 and TRBJ2-7; no definite D call. Germline CDR1 reads SGHTA; CDR2 reads FQGNSA. V was pared by 2 bases and J by 12 bases, with 8 bases between. The CDR3 is 10 residues long. The CDR3 reads CASSLINLYF. The CDR3 nucleotides are TGTGCCAGCAGCTTAATTAATCTGTACTTC. Drawing the rest from reference TRBV7-2 and TRBJ2-7, the complete variable domain is GAGVSQSPSNKVTEKGKDVELRCDPISGHTALYWYRQSLGQGLEFLIYFQGNSAPDKSGLPSDRFSAERTGGSVSTLTIQRTQQEDSAVYLCASSLINLYFGPGTRLTVT.

The chain couples TRBV7-2 to TRBJ1-4, with D maybe TRBD1 (6 bases). CDR1 is SGHTA, CDR2 FQGNSA, per germline. Trimming cost V 5 bases and J 8 bases, with 21 bases left between them. The CDR3 contains 16 residues. The CDR3 coding sequence is TGTGCCAGCAGCCCCCGACCCGACAGGCCCGGGGAAAAACTGTTTTTT. Translating it yields CASSPRPDRPGEKLFF. The full variable domain, in which reference TRBV7-2 and TRBJ1-4 provide the parts outside the CDR3, is GAGVSQSPSNKVTEKGKDVELRCDPISGHTALYWYRQSLGQGLEFLIYFQGNSAPDKSGLPSDRFSAERTGGSVSTLTIQRTQQEDSAVYLCASSPRPDRPGEKLFFGSGTQLSVL.

V and J are TRBV12-5 and TRBJ2-7; 12 positions agree with TRBD2. V trimming: 3 bases; J trimming: 4 bases; junction bases outside the gene matches: 4. The CDR3 sequence is 15 residues long. CDR1 LGHNT and CDR2 FRNRAP come from the germline V gene. The CDR3 DNA reads TGTGCTAGTGGTTTCTGGACTAGCGGGAAGTACGAGCAGTACTTC. It is translated as CASGFWTSGKYEQYF. Full variable domain (outside the CDR3, taken from reference TRBV12-5 and TRBJ2-7): DARVTQTPRHKVTEMGQEVTMRCQPILGHNTVFWYRQTMMQGLELLAYFRNRAPLDDSGMPKDRFSAEMPDATLATLKIQPSEPRDSAVYFCASGFWTSGKYEQYFGPGTRLTVT.

The V call is TRBV28, the J call TRBJ1-1; the D gene is possibly TRBD1 (5 bases). Per the germline V gene, CDR1 is MDHEN and CDR2 is SYDVKM. The CDR3 consists of 16 residues. V lost 6 bases to trimming and J lost 1 base, with 18 bases between them. The DNA for the CDR3 is TGTGCCAGCAGCCTTGGGGGGGGTCTGGGGAACACTGAAGCTTTCTTT. Its protein is CASSLGGGLGNTEAFF.

The count of this clone is one. The V call is TRBV5-4, the J call TRBJ1-2; 8 bases are a match to TRBD1. With V trimmed by 4 bases and J by 9 bases, 8 bases remained unmatched. This CDR3 spans 13 amino acids. Germline CDR1 is SGHNT and CDR2 is YYREEE (reference sequence). The CDR3 nucleotides are TGTGCCAGCAGCACCAGGACAGGGAACAGCTACACCTTC. Amino acids: CASSTRTGNSYTF.

The CDR3 here is CASSLVVTGGYFGTGELFF. The CDR3 DNA follows: TGTGCCAGCAGCTTAGTGGTGACAGGGGGCTATTTCGGCACCGGGGAGCTGTTTTTT. J is TRBJ2-2 and V is TRBV7-9; 10 bases match TRBD1. After removal of 1 base from V and 4 bases from J, the junction contained 12 bases not matched to a gene. CDR1 and CDR2 (germline): SEHNR, FQNEAQ (reference sequence). The CDR3 runs to 19 residues.

CDR3 bases: TGTGCCTGGAGTACACGAAGCGGGAGTGGGGCCAACGTCCTGACTTTC. It translates to CAWSTRSGSGANVLTF. The chain employs TRBV30 and TRBJ2-6; the match to TRBD2 covers 8 bases. Trimming removed 2 bases from V and 3 bases from J; junction bases left unmatched: 6. The CDR3 consists of 16 residues. Germline loops: CDR1 GTSNPN, CDR2 SVGIG (reference sequence).

The gene calls are TRBV3-1 (or the pseudogene TRBV3-2) and TRBJ2-7, with 7 bases fitting TRBD2. Unmatched junction bases numbered 10, after V lost 1 base and J lost 7 bases. CDR1 is LGHDT and CDR2 is YNNKEL in the germline V gene (reference sequence). The CDR3 is 15 amino acids. For the CDR3, the DNA is TGTGCCAGCAGCCAAGGAGTCGCGGGAGTGGGTGAGCAGTACTTC. Amino acids: CASSQGVAGVGEQYF.

The chain employs TRBV19 and TRBJ2-3, with 8 bases identical to TRBD2. V shed 3 bases, J shed 6 bases, and the junction held 8 bases outside the gene matches. CDR1 LNHDA and CDR2 SQIVND come from the germline V gene (reference sequence). This CDR3 contains 15 residues. In DNA, the CDR3 is TGTGCCAGTAGTATCGGAGCGGGGGTGACGGATACGCAGTATTTT. Amino acid sequence: CASSIGAGVTDTQYF.